This T cell receptor beta chain was identified in a study of PD-L1 blockade in urothelial cancer. Sequencing used immunoSEQ multiplex PCR; TCRdb keeps in-frame clones, though not all of them. The table shows more than 90,000 clones, with more than 85% occurring only once. Regarding time point: peripheral blood 6 weeks after treatment start. CDR3 length: 13 residues. V shed 4 bases and J shed 3 bases, with 6 bases lying between them. Germline CDR1 and CDR2: SGHNT and YENEEA. The chain combines TRBV11-3 with TRBJ2-2, with TRBD2 as a possible D gene (5 bases). The clonotype comes from a man aged 55 to 69 with urothelial cancer. The sample here was PBMCs, taken around atezolizumab (anti-PD-L1) treatment. The CDR3 coding sequence is TGTGCCAGCAGCTCGAGGGACACCGGGGAGCTGTTTTTT. Its translation: CASSSRDTGELFF. Combining the CDR3 with reference TRBV11-3 and TRBJ2-2 gives the whole variable domain EAGVVQSPRYKIIEKKQPVAFWCNPISGHNTLYWYLQNLGQGPELLIRYENEEAVDDSQLPKDRFSAERLKGVDSTLKIQPAELGDSAVYLCASSSRDTGELFFGEGSRLTVL.